This TCR beta chain was documented in a study of blood T cell repertoires in COVID-19. About the research overall: Sites in the United States, Italy and Spain provided acute and convalescent COVID-19 samples. T cells, B-cell-depleted T cells, or PBMCs provided the cDNA or gDNA that served as material.

Authors' methods: Reference gene primers were amplified, and this amplification served to estimate nucleated cell counts. Clones were sequenced by immunoSEQ multiplex PCR, and TCRdb holds only the in-frame ones, with some missing. That table supplies the V and J calls and clone size; D and trimming were determined from the DNA. The repertoire consists of around 160,000 clones, with roughly 80% occurring once and the leading ten covering approximately 14%. Between the trimmed V and J ends, which lost 3 bases and 5 bases, there was a span of 19 bases. There are 15 residues in the CDR3. Germline V gene data show CDR1 as GTSNPN and CDR2 as SVGIG (reference sequence).

The TCR was taken from a woman older than 75 with acute or convalescent COVID-19. Sequencing was carried out using peripheral blood. The gene calls are TRBV30 and TRBJ1-1; D possibly corresponds to TRBD1 (6 bases). The CDR3: CAWRVGGLGRTEAFF. The CDR3 region has the DNA TGTGCCTGGAGAGTCGGGGGGCTGGGGAGAACTGAAGCTTTCTTT.